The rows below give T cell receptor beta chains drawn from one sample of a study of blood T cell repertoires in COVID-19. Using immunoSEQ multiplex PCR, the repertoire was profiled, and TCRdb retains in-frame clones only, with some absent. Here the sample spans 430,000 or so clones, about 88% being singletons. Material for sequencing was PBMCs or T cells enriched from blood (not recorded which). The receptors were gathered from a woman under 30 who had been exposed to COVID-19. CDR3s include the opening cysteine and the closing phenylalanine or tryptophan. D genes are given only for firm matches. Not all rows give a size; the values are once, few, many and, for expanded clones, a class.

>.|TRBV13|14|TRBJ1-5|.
TGTGCCAGCAGCCGGGGGGGTGGCAATCAGCCCCAGCATTTT
CASSRGGGNQPQHF
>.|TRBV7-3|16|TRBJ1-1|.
TGTGCCAGCAGGTACCTCGCCCGGCCCGGGGACACTGAAGCTTTCTTT
CASRYLARPGDTEAFF
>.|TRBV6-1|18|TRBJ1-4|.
TGTGCCAGCAGTGAATTTTACAGGGACGACGTTTGGGGTGAAAAACTGTTTTTT
CASSEFYRDDVWGEKLFF
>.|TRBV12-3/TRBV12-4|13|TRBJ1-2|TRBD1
TGTGCCAGCAGTTTAATACAGGGGACGGGCTACACCTTC
CASSLIQGTGYTF
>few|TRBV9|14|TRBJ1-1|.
TGTGCCAGCAGCGTAGAAACACTTGGGACACAAGCTTTCTTT
CASSVETLGTQAFF
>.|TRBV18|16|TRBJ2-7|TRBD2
TGTGCCAGCTCACCCCTCTCGCTAGCGGGAGAGGTCGAGCAGTACTTC
CASSPLSLAGEVEQYF
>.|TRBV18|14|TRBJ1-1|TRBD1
TGTGCCAGCTCAATCGGACAGGGGCTGGGAGAAGCTTTCTTT
CASSIGQGLGEAFF
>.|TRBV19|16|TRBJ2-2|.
TGTGCCAGTACCAGAGCAGAGGCGACGAGCACCGGGGAGCTGTTTTTT
CASTRAEATSTGELFF
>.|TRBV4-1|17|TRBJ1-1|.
TGCGCCAGCAGCCAAGATCAAACGGCAGGGCTGAACACTGAAGCTTTCTTT
CASSQDQTAGLNTEAFF
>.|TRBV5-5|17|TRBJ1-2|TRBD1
TGTGCCAGCAGCCAAGAACCGACAGGGGTTTTTTTCTATGGCTACACCTTC
CASSQEPTGVFFYGYTF
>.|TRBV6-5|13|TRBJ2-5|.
TGTGCCAGCAGTTACTCCCCGGGTCAGGGGCGGAACTTC
CASSYSPGQGRNF
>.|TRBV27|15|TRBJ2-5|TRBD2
TGTGCCAGCAGTTTATCAGCGGGGGGCCAAGAGACCCAGTACTTC
CASSLSAGGQETQYF
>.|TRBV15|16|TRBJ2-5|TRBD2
TGTGCCACCAGCAGCGGACTAGCGGGAGGGCAAGAGACCCAGTACTTC
CATSSGLAGGQETQYF
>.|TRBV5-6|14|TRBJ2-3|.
TGTGCCAGCAGCTTGGCGGTGAAGGGGGATACGCAGTATTTT
CASSLAVKGDTQYF
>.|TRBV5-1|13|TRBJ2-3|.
TGCGCCAGCGGCGGTGTTGGCACAGATACGCAGTATTTT
CASGGVGTDTQYF
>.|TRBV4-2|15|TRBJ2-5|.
TGTGCCAGCAGCCAAAGTGGTACGGGGGAAGAGACCCAGTACTTC
CASSQSGTGEETQYF
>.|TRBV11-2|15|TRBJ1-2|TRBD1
TGTGCCAGCAGCTTAATTTCAGGACAGGGCTATGGCTACACCTTC
CASSLISGQGYGYTF
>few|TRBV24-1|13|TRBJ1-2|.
TGTGCCACCAGTGATGAACTGAACTATGGCTACACCTTC
CATSDELNYGYTF
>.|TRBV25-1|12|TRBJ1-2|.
TGTGCCAGCAGTGGGACAATCCGTGGCTACACCTTC
CASSGTIRGYTF